Following are 10 T cell receptor beta chains from one sample sequenced in a study of a mutant IDH1 vaccine in newly diagnosed glioma. Some clones are missing from TCRdb's copy, which holds only in-frame ones; the method was immunoSEQ multiplex PCR. The sample contains about 56,000 clones, around three quarters of which appear only once. Documented time point: week 47, end of study. All doses held 300 ug of mutant IDH1 20-mer peptide, with topical imiquimod. Which antigens these TCRs recognize remains unknown. The starting material was PBMCs, obtained from a glioma patient whose treatment included an IDH1 peptide vaccine. These receptors came from a man aged 50 to 59 with glioma.

This clone was seen more than once but under ten times. V usage is TRBV5-7 and J usage is TRBJ1-5, with 7 bases lining up with TRBD1. TRBV5-7 qualifies as an ORF whose function is uncertain. The CDR3 is 14 amino acids. J lost 5 bases, V lost 3 bases, and 5 bases had no gene match. The CDR3 reads CASSWPQGDQPQHF. For the CDR3, the DNA is TGTGCCAGCAGCTGGCCGCAGGGGGATCAGCCCCAGCATTTT.

The chain joins TRBV20-1 to TRBJ1-1, with 7 bases that match TRBD1. Unmatched junction bases numbered 6, after V lost 6 bases and J lost 8 bases. CDR1 and CDR2 from the germline V gene are DFQATT and SNEGSKA (reference sequence). The CDR3 loop spans 11 amino acids. The CDR3: CSAPGQLEAFF. In nucleotides, the CDR3 is TGCAGTGCCCCGGGACAGTTAGAAGCTTTCTTT.

The chain joins TRBV5-1 to TRBJ2-2; D is unclear. The CDR3 loop spans 16 amino acids. Trimming shortened V by 0 bases and J by 0 bases, and 9 bases separated the two germline ends. Germline CDR1 and CDR2: SGHRS and YFSETQ. CDR3 residues: CASSLVQVANTGELFF. The DNA for the CDR3 is TGCGCCAGCAGCTTGGTTCAGGTCGCGAACACCGGGGAGCTGTTTTTT.

J is TRBJ2-2 and V is TRBV4-3; the D gene is possibly TRBD1 (6 bases). Germline CDR1 LGHNA, CDR2 YSLEER. V dropped 0 bases and J dropped 6 bases, with 11 bases sitting between them. This CDR3 has 15 amino acids. CDR3 nucleotides: TGCGCCAGCAGCCAAGACGACAGGTGGCCCGGGGAGCTGTTTTTT. It translates to CASSQDDRWPGELFF.

The chain recombines TRBV30 with TRBJ2-3; D is perhaps TRBD1 (6 bases). Germline V gene lookup returns CDR1 GTSNPN and CDR2 SVGIG (reference sequence). Trimming shortened V by 5 bases and J by 6 bases, and 18 bases separated the two germline ends. The CDR3 loop spans 14 amino acids. The CDR3 coding sequence is TGTGCCTGGGCTACAGGGTTGAGCTGGGATACGCAGTATTTT. Its translation: CAWATGLSWDTQYF.

The chain recombines TRBV6-1 with TRBJ1-2, with D unclear. Germline CDR1 is MNHNS and CDR2 is SASEGT. The CDR3 has 11 amino acids. V was pared by 0 bases and J by 13 bases, with 9 bases between. This CDR3 reads CASSEAGGATF. The CDR3, as DNA: TGTGCCAGCAGTGAAGCGGGAGGAGCCACCTTC.

This clone was recorded a few times. The rearrangement joins TRBV4-1 to TRBJ2-5; D is possibly TRBD2 (6 bases). From germline, CDR1 is MGHRA and CDR2 YSYEKL. The germline V and J ends were trimmed by 3 bases and 3 bases, with 14 bases remaining between them. CDR3 length: 15 amino acids. This chain's CDR3 is CASSQGTTGEETQYF. The CDR3 DNA follows: TGCGCCAGCAGCCAGGGCACGACGGGGGAAGAGACCCAGTACTTC.

The rearrangement links TRBV6-5 to TRBJ1-4; tentative D call: TRBD1 (6 bases). V was shortened by 2 bases and J by 5 bases, with 15 bases between the two germline ends. Per the germline V gene, CDR1 is MNHEY and CDR2 is SVGAGI. The CDR3 has 16 amino acids. The CDR3 DNA is TGTGCCAGCAGTTACAGGTTGGACAGAGCGAATGAAAAACTGTTTTTT. Its translation: CASSYRLDRANEKLFF.

The V and J genes are TRBV5-5 and TRBJ2-2, with 7 bases identical to TRBD1. CDR3 length: 16 amino acids. Looked up from germline, CDR1 is SGHKS and CDR2 is YYEKEE (reference sequence). V gave up 7 bases and J gave up 1 base; unmatched junction bases: 10. The CDR3 is CASDPRGTVNTGELFF. The CDR3 nucleotides read TGTGCCAGCGACCCAAGGGGGACAGTGAACACCGGGGAGCTGTTTTTT.

The chain employs TRBV21-1 and TRBJ1-4. TRBV21-1 is classified as a pseudogene. The CDR3 runs 14 residues. CDR3 DNA sequence: TGTGCCAGCAGTTGTATGAGGATTAATGAAAAACTGTTTTTT. Protein: CASSCMRINEKLFF.